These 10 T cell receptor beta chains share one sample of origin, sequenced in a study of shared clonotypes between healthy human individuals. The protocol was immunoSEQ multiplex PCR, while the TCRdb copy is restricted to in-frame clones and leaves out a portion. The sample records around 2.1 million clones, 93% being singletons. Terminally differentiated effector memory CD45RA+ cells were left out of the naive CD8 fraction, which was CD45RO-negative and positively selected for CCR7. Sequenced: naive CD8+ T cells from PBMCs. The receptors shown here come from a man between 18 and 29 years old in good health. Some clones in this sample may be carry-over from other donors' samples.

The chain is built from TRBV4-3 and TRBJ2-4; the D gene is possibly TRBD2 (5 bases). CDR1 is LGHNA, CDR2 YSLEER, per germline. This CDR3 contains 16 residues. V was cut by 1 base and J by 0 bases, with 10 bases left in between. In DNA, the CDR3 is TGCGCCAGCAGCCAAGTCCTAGCCCAAGCCAAAAACATTCAGTACTTC. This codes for CASSQVLAQAKNIQYF.

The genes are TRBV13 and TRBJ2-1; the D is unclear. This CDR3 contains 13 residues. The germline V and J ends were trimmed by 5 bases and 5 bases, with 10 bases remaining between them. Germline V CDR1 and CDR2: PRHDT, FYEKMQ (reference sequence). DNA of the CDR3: TGTGCCAGCAGCCTAGAATCAGACAATGAGCAGTTCTTC. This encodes CASSLESDNEQFF.

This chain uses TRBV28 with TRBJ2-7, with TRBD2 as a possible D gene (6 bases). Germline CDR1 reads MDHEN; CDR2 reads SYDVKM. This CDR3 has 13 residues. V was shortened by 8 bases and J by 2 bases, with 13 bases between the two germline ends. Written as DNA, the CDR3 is TGTGCCAGCGGATTAGCGGAAGCCTACGAGCAGTACTTC. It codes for CASGLAEAYEQYF.

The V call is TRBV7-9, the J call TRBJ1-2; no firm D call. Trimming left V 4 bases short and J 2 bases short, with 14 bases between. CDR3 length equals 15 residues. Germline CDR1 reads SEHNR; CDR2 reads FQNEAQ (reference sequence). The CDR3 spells CASSSGIPNNYGYTF. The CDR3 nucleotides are TGTGCCAGCAGCTCCGGAATACCAAACAACTATGGCTACACCTTC. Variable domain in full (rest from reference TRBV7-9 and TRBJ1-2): DTGVSQNPRHKITKRGQNVTFRCDPISEHNRLYWYRQTLGQGPEFLTYFQNEAQLEKSRLLSDRFSAERPKGSFSTLEIQRTEQGDSAMYLCASSSGIPNNYGYTFGSGTRLTVV.

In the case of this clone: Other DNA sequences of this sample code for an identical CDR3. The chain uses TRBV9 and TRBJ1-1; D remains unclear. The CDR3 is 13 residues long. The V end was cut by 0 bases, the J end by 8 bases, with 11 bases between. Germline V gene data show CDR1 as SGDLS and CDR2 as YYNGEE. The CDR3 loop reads CASSVVSGGEAFF. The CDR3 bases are TGTGCCAGCAGCGTAGTATCTGGTGGGGAAGCTTTCTTT.

The CDR3 sequence is CASSHMGGSRTEAFF. The CDR3 DNA sequence: TGCGCCAGCAGCCACATGGGGGGGTCGAGGACTGAAGCTTTCTTT. V is TRBV4-1 and J is TRBJ1-1; D possibly corresponds to TRBD1 (5 bases). The length of the CDR3 is 15 residues. Germline assignment: CDR1 MGHRA and CDR2 YSYEKL. Trimming took off 3 bases at V and 5 bases at J, with 16 bases between the two ends.

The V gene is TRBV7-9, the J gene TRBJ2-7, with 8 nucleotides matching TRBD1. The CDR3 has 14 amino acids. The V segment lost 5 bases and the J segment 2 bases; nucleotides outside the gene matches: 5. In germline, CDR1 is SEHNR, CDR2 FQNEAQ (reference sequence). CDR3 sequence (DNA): TGTGCCAGCAGCCATAGACAGGGGACCTACGAGCAGTACTTC. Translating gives CASSHRQGTYEQYF. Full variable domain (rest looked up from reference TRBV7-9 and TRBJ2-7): DTGVSQNPRHKITKRGQNVTFRCDPISEHNRLYWYRQTLGQGPEFLTYFQNEAQLEKSRLLSDRFSAERPKGSFSTLEIQRTEQGDSAMYLCASSHRQGTYEQYFGPGTRLTVT.

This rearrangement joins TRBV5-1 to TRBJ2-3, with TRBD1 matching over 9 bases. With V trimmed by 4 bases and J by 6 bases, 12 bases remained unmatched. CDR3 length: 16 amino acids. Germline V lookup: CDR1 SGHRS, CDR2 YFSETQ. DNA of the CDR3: TGCGCCAGCAGCCTACCGGGACAGGGAATTTTGGATACGCAGTATTTT. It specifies CASSLPGQGILDTQYF.

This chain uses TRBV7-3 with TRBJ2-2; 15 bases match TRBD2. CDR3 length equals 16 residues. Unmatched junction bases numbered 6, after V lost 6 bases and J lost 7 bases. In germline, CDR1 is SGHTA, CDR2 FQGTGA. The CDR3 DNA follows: TGTGCCAGCAGGCGGACTAGCGGGAGGGCCGGCGGGGAGCTGTTTTTT. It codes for CASRRTSGRAGGELFF.

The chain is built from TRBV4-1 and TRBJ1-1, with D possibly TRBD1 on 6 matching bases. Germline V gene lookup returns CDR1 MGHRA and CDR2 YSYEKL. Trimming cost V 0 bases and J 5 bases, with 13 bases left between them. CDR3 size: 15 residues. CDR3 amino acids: CASSQEARGGTEAFF. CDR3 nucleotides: TGCGCCAGCAGCCAAGAGGCCAGGGGAGGTACTGAAGCTTTCTTT.